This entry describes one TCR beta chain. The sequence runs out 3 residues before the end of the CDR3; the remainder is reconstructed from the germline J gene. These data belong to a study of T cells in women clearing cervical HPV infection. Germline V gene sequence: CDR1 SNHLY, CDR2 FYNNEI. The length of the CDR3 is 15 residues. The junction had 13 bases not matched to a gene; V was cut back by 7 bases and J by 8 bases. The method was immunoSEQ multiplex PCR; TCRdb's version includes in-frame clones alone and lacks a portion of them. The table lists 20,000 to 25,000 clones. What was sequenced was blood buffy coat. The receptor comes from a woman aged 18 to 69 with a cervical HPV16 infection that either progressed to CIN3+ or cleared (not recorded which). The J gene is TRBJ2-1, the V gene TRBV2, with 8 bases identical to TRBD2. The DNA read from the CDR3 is TGTGCCAGCATGAGAGGGGGGACTAGTGGCTATGAG. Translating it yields CASMRGGTSGYE. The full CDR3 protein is CASMRGGTSGYEQFF.